Below are 24 T cell receptor beta chains sequenced from a single sample in a study of blood T cell repertoires in COVID-19. Sequencing was performed with immunoSEQ multiplex PCR; in TCRdb, only in-frame clones are kept and a portion is missing. Of 150,000 to 200,000 clones in the sample, roughly 85% were seen once. Sequences were obtained from peripheral blood. The source is a man between 50 and 59 years old with active or convalescent COVID-19.

V and J are TRBV10-2 and TRBJ2-6; TRBD1 agrees at 7 bases. The CDR3 consists of 16 residues. The germline CDR1 and CDR2 sequences are WSHSY and SAAADI. Germline trimming cut 6 bases from V and 0 bases from J; bases unmatched to any gene: 5. CDR3 DNA: TGCGCCAGCAGGGAAACAGGGGTCTCTGGGGCCAACGTCCTGACTTTC. Its protein is CASRETGVSGANVLTF.

CDR3 sequence (DNA): TGTGCCAGCAGCTTTACCCCCGGGACAGGTTCCCGCACAGATACGCAGTATTTT. This translates into CASSFTPGTGSRTDTQYF. The chain links TRBV5-5 to TRBJ2-3; the match to TRBD1 covers 8 bases. The CDR3 has 18 residues. The V gene's germline CDR1 is SGHKS and CDR2 YYEKEE (reference sequence). After removal of 2 bases from V and 1 base from J, the junction contained 12 bases not matched to a gene.

This clone appeared once. The chain uses TRBV9 and TRBJ2-5, with D hard to call. V lost 0 bases and J 5 bases, leaving 11 bases between the germline ends. The germline V gene encodes CDR1 SGDLS and CDR2 YYNGEE. This CDR3 is built from 14 residues. The CDR3 here is CASSVEPMRETQYF. The CDR3 DNA is TGTGCCAGCAGCGTAGAACCAATGCGTGAGACCCAGTACTTC. Full variable domain (missing parts from reference TRBV9 and TRBJ2-5): DSGVTQTPKHLITATGQRVTLRCSPRSGDLSVYWYQQSLDQGLQFLIQYYNGEERAKGNILERFSAQQFPDLHSELNLSSLELGDSALYFCASSVEPMRETQYFGPGTRLLVL.

The gene calls are TRBV12-3 or TRBV12-4 and TRBJ1-6; the D is unclear. The CDR3 sequence is 12 residues long. Trimming stripped 6 bases from V and 6 bases from J, with 6 bases between. For the CDR3, the DNA is TGTGCCAGCAGCCCCTTTAATTCACCCCTCCACTTT. As protein: CASSPFNSPLHF.

The rearrangement joins TRBV28 to TRBJ2-7; 8 nucleotides match TRBD1. Germline V gene lookup returns CDR1 MDHEN and CDR2 SYDVKM. J lost 2 bases, V lost 5 bases, and 8 bases had no gene match. This CDR3 is 15 amino acids long. This CDR3 reads CASSLGGQATYEQYF. The DNA of the CDR3 is TGTGCCAGCAGTCTAGGGGGACAGGCGACCTACGAGCAGTACTTC. The full variable domain, rest sourced from reference TRBV28 and TRBJ2-7, is DVKVTQSSRYLVKRTGEKVFLECVQDMDHENMFWYRQDPGLGLRLIYFSYDVKMKEKGDIPEGYSVSREKKERFSLILESASTNQTSMYLCASSLGGQATYEQYFGPGTRLTVT.

The chain has TRBV3-1 (or the pseudogene TRBV3-2) and TRBJ1-2; 9 bases fit TRBD1. The CDR3 length is 14 residues. CDR1 and CDR2 from the germline V gene are LGHDT and YNNKEL (reference sequence). V gave up 1 base and J gave up 7 bases; unmatched junction bases: 4. The CDR3 nucleotides are TGTGCCAGCAGCCAAGCCACGGGACAGGGTGGCTACACCTTC. This gives the protein CASSQATGQGGYTF.

The rearrangement links TRBV30 to TRBJ2-7; D unclear. V dropped 0 bases and J dropped 4 bases, with 4 bases sitting between them. The CDR3 runs to 11 residues. Per the germline V gene, CDR1 is GTSNPN and CDR2 is SVGIG (reference sequence). CDR3 bases: TGTGCCTGGAGTGTAGCGTACGAGCAGTACTTC. Translation: CAWSVAYEQYF.

This chain joins TRBV24-1 and TRBJ2-3; D is perhaps TRBD1 (6 bases). The CDR3 length is 16 residues. Germline lookup yields CDR1 KGHDR and CDR2 SFDVKD. Trimming took 3 bases from V and 2 from J, leaving 14 bases between them. The CDR3 DNA reads as TGTGCCACCAGTGATACACAGGGTTCTAACACAGATACGCAGTATTTT. Encoded protein: CATSDTQGSNTDTQYF.

The chain carries TRBV30 and TRBJ2-7; D uncertain. Germline V gene sequence: CDR1 GTSNPN, CDR2 SVGIG (reference sequence). Trimming stripped 5 bases from V and 2 bases from J, with 4 bases between. The length of the CDR3 is 10 residues. The CDR3 DNA reads as TGTGCCTGGGGTACCTACGAGCAGTACTTC. It yields the protein CAWGTYEQYF.

This sequence joins TRBV4-3 and TRBJ1-5; D might be TRBD1 (5 bases). V was cut by 4 bases and J by 2 bases, with 12 bases left in between. The CDR3 runs to 15 residues. Germline V gene data show CDR1 as LGHNA and CDR2 as YSLEER. CDR3 amino acids: CASSPRVERNQPQHF. The CDR3 DNA sequence: TGCGCCAGCAGCCCCAGGGTGGAGCGCAATCAGCCCCAGCATTTT.

The genes are TRBV6-2 or TRBV6-3 and TRBJ2-1; perhaps TRBD1 as D (5 bases). Trimming stripped 4 bases from V and 5 bases from J, with 9 bases between. The CDR3 sequence is 13 residues long. CDR1 is MNHEY and CDR2 is SVGEGT in the germline V gene. DNA for the CDR3: TGTGCCAGCAGTTTCCTGACAGACAATGAGCAGTTCTTC. Encoded protein: CASSFLTDNEQFF.

The chain combines TRBV7-9 with TRBJ2-7; 10 bases fit TRBD2. Germline CDR1 is SEHNR and CDR2 is FQNEAQ (reference sequence). The CDR3 extends over 15 amino acids. V lost 5 bases and J lost 5; bases outside the gene matches: 9. In DNA form, the CDR3 reads TGTGCCAGCAGCCCCCGGCTAGCGGGGGCCAACGAGCAGTACTTC. Translating it yields CASSPRLAGANEQYF.

The chain joins TRBV6-1 to TRBJ1-6; D remains unclear. The CDR3 is 12 residues long. Trimming removed 2 bases from V and 7 bases from J, with 3 bases in between. CDR1 is MNHNS, CDR2 SASEGT, per germline. CDR3 amino acids: CASSEPNSPLHF. The CDR3 region has the DNA TGTGCCAGCAGTGAACCGAATTCACCCCTCCACTTT.

J is TRBJ2-7 and V is TRBV13; TRBD1 is a possible D gene (6 bases). Looked up from germline, CDR1 is PRHDT and CDR2 is FYEKMQ (reference sequence). The CDR3 contains 13 residues. Between the trimmed V and J ends, which lost 5 bases and 7 bases, there was a span of 15 bases. Written as DNA, the CDR3 is TGTGCCAGCAGCCCCGGGACACCTTGGGAGCAGTACTTC. Translating gives CASSPGTPWEQYF.

The chain couples TRBV7-6 to TRBJ2-2; 8 bases line up with TRBD2. V was pared by 2 bases and J by 8 bases, with 7 bases of the junction left unmatched. This CDR3 region has 15 residues. Per germline, CDR1 SGHVS and CDR2 FNYEAQ. The CDR3 spells CASSLIAGSQGELFF. In nucleotides, the CDR3 is TGTGCCAGCAGCTTAATAGCGGGAAGTCAGGGGGAGCTGTTTTTT.

The V and J genes are TRBV11-2 and TRBJ1-2; possibly TRBD1 for D (5 bases). Trimming cost V 3 bases and J 2 bases, with 10 bases left between them. The CDR3 runs 14 residues. The germline CDR1 and CDR2 sequences are SGHAT and FQNNGV. The CDR3 is CASSFAGLNYGYTF. The CDR3 DNA sequence: TGTGCCAGCAGCTTTGCAGGGCTCAACTATGGCTACACCTTC.

This chain joins TRBV28 and TRBJ1-1, with TRBD1 matching over 7 bases. The germline gives CDR1 MDHEN, CDR2 SYDVKM. The CDR3 length is 13 residues. The V segment lost 6 bases and the J segment 5 bases; nucleotides outside the gene matches: 6. The CDR3 DNA follows: TGTGCCAGCAGACCAACAGGGGCGACTGAAGCTTTCTTT. The encoded protein is CASRPTGATEAFF. Combining the CDR3 with reference TRBV28 and TRBJ1-1 gives the whole variable domain DVKVTQSSRYLVKRTGEKVFLECVQDMDHENMFWYRQDPGLGLRLIYFSYDVKMKEKGDIPEGYSVSREKKERFSLILESASTNQTSMYLCASRPTGATEAFFGQGTRLTVV.

The rearrangement links TRBV29-1 to TRBJ1-5, with D maybe TRBD1 (5 bases). V gave up 6 bases and J gave up 2 bases, with 14 bases separating them. There are 14 residues in the CDR3. The germline CDR1 and CDR2 sequences are SQVTM and ANQGSEA. In DNA form, the CDR3 reads TGCAGCGTGCGGGGGGGGATGGGCAATCAGCCCCAGCATTTT. Translating gives CSVRGGMGNQPQHF.

This chain joins TRBV10-2 and TRBJ1-5; TRBD1 might be the D (6 bases). V lost 2 bases to trimming and J lost 5 bases, with 10 bases between them. This CDR3 region has 14 residues. CDR1 is WSHSY and CDR2 is SAAADI in the germline V gene. The CDR3 spells CASSEGGEDQPQHF. Here the CDR3 DNA reads TGCGCCAGCAGTGAGGGGGGCGAGGATCAGCCCCAGCATTTT.

In DNA form, the CDR3 reads TGTGCCAGCAGCCCTAGCCGTGGGGGGGGGAAGCAAGGCTACACCTTC. This encodes CASSPSRGGGKQGYTF. The rearrangement uses TRBV9 and TRBJ1-2, with D perhaps matching TRBD1 (5 bases). Trimming took 4 bases from V and 8 from J, leaving 24 bases between them. The CDR3 is made up of 16 amino acids. CDR1 SGDLS and CDR2 YYNGEE come from the germline V gene.

This clone was recorded only once. The chain uses TRBV5-5 and TRBJ1-1; 10 bases fit TRBD1. Germline CDR1 and CDR2: SGHKS and YYEKEE (reference sequence). This CDR3 has 15 amino acids. With 5 bases clipped from V and 5 bases from J, the junction kept 9 bases outside the gene matches. As DNA, the CDR3 is TGTGCCAGCAGTACCGGGACAGGGGTTTTTACTGAAGCTTTCTTT. This encodes CASSTGTGVFTEAFF.

The gene calls are TRBV4-3 and TRBJ2-2; TRBD2 is a possible D gene (6 bases). V was clipped by 0 bases and J by 2 bases, with 19 bases between them. CDR1 and CDR2 from the germline V gene are LGHNA and YSLEER. This CDR3 comprises 19 residues. The CDR3 region is CASSQDLVGGTHNTGELFF. The CDR3 coding sequence is TGCGCCAGCAGCCAAGATCTTGTGGGGGGAACCCACAACACCGGGGAGCTGTTTTTT.

This chain joins TRBV24-1 and TRBJ1-5, with D maybe TRBD1 (6 bases). This CDR3 has 16 amino acids. Germline loops: CDR1 KGHDR, CDR2 SFDVKD. Trimming left V 4 bases short and J 5 bases short, with 17 bases between. This CDR3 reads CATSDPTGNSDQPQHF. The CDR3 nucleotides are TGTGCCACCAGTGACCCAACAGGGAACTCCGATCAGCCCCAGCATTTT.

The V and J genes are TRBV27 and TRBJ1-3, with TRBD1 as a possible D gene (5 bases). Germline CDR1 reads MNHEY; CDR2 reads SMNVEV (reference sequence). The V end was cut by 4 bases, the J end by 0 bases, with 13 bases between. CDR3 length: 16 amino acids. For the CDR3, the DNA is TGTGCCAGCAGTTCGGGTCGGGGGATCTCTGGAAACACCATATATTTT. Translation: CASSSGRGISGNTIYF.